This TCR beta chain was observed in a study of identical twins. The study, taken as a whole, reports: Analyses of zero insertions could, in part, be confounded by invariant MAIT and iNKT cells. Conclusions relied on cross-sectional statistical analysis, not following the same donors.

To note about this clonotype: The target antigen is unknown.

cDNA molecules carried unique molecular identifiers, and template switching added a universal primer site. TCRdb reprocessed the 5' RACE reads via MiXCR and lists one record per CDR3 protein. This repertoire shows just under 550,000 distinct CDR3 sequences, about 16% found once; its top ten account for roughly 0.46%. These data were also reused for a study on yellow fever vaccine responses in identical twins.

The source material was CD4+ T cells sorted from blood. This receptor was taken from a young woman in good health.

The CDR3 protein is CASSAGANYEQYV. CDR3 sequence (DNA): TGTGCCAGCAGTGCAGGGGCAAACTACGAGCAGTACGTC. This chain links TRBV27 with TRBJ2-7, with D possibly being TRBD1 (6 bases). The V and J ends lost 5 bases and 3 bases respectively, with 11 bases between them. Germline-derived CDR1 and CDR2 are MNHEY and SMNVEV (reference sequence). The CDR3 spans 13 residues.